This T cell receptor beta chain was sequenced in a study of high-grade serous ovarian cancer treatment subgroups. Repertoires were generated with immunoSEQ multiplex PCR, while TCRdb's copy carries only in-frame clones and drops some. The table lists some 4,500 clones, about 73% of them singletons. Tumor samples were obtained before definitive surgery or chemotherapy. The J segment lost 0 bases and the V segment lost 5 bases, leaving 10 bases of the junction unmatched. Germline CDR1 MDHEN, CDR2 SYDVKM. The CDR3 sequence is 17 residues long. The rearrangement joins TRBV28 to TRBJ1-3; 7 nucleotides agree with TRBD1. The sample consisted of tumor tissue. The clonotype originates from a human donor with high-grade serous ovarian cancer. The CDR3 reads CASSPHRGLSSGNTIYF. The DNA of the CDR3 is TGTGCCAGCAGTCCCCACAGGGGACTGAGCTCTGGAAACACCATATATTTT.